This TCR beta chain was captured in a study of OX40 agonist ivuxolimab in advanced cancers. About the study: Clinicians treated patients with ivuxolimab, an agonistic anti-OX40 (CD134) antibody.

CDR3 length: 15 amino acids. Trimming took 8 bases from V and 3 from J; bases not matched to a gene: 13. CDR1 is SNHLY, CDR2 FYNNEI, per germline. Autoimmune disease history or systemic immunosuppression excluded patients. Data came from immunoSEQ multiplex PCR; TCRdb stores just in-frame clones and leaves some out. The sample lists 50,000 to 65,000 clones; around nine tenths were seen once. This chain links TRBV2 with TRBJ2-7, with 7 bases matching TRBD1. This TCR came from an adult with an advanced solid tumor such as melanoma, head and neck, liver or kidney cancer. Sample: CD4+ or CD8+ T cells sorted from blood, taken in a trial of the OX40 agonist ivuxolimab. The CDR3 bases are TGTGCCAGCCTAAAAGGTCGGGACAGACACTACGAGCAGTACTTC. It translates to CASLKGRDRHYEQYF.